This T cell receptor beta chain comes out of a study of shared clonotypes between healthy human individuals. Study context: Each donor's CD4 naive and CD4 memory cells filled three plates apiece, CD8 naive two, and CD8 memory one. Points from the study as a whole: Among donors, sharing of clonotypes was expected to be affected by sequencing depth.

Here immunoSEQ multiplex PCR was the method, and the copy in TCRdb shows in-frame clones only, minus some. The sample lists around 2,000,000 clones, 85% to 95% occurring once. Terminally differentiated effector memory CD45RA+ cells were excluded by CCR7 positive selection of CD45RO-negative cells. There were only Caucasian adults among the donors, and all lived in Nashville, Tennessee. Details on this clone: Its cognate antigen is unknown.

CDR1 MNHEY and CDR2 SVGAGI come from the germline V gene. The CDR3 is made up of 15 amino acids. Germline trimming cut 5 bases from V and 6 bases from J; bases unmatched to any gene: 8. The chain employs TRBV6-5 and TRBJ2-7; 12 bases are shared with TRBD2. The sample taken for sequencing was naive CD8+ T cells sorted from blood. The source is a man aged 18 to 29 in good health. The CDR3 loop reads CASSGRLAGVSEQYF. The CDR3 DNA follows: TGTGCCAGCAGTGGTAGACTAGCGGGAGTTAGCGAGCAGTACTTC.